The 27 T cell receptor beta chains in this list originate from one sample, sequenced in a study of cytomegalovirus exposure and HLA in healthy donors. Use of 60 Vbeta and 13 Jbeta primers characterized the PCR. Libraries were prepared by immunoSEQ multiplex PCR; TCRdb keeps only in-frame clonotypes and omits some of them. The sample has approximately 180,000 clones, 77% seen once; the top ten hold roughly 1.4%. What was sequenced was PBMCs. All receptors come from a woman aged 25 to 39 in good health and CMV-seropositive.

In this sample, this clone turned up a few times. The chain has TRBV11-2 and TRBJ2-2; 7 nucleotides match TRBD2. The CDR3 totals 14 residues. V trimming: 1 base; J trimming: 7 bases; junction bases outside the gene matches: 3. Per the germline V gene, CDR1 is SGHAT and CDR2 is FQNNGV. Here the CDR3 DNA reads TGTGCCAGCAGCTTAGGACTAGCTAACGGGGAGCTGTTTTTT. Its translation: CASSLGLANGELFF.

The CDR3, as DNA: TGTGCCAGCAGCTGGGCGCGTGGGGAGGGCCGGGGTGAGCAGTTCTTC. Amino acid sequence: CASSWARGEGRGEQFF. V gene TRBV5-4 combines with J gene TRBJ2-1, with 7 bases identical to TRBD2. The CDR3 consists of 16 residues. Germline-derived CDR1 and CDR2 are SGHNT and YYREEE (reference sequence). The V segment lost 3 bases and the J segment 9 bases; nucleotides outside the gene matches: 15.

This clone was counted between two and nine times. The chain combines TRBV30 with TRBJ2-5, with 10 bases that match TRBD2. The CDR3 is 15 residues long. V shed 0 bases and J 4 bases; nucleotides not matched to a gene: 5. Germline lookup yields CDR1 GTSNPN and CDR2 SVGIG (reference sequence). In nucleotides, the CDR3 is TGTGCCTGGAGTGTTAGCCTAGCGGGAGTAGAGACCCAGTACTTC. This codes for CAWSVSLAGVETQYF.

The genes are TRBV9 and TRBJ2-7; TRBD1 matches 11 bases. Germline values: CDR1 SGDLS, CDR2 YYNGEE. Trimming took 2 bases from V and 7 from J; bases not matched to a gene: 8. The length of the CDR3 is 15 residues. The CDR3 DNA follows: TGTGCCAGCAGCGTCGCAGCAGGGACAGGGGGTGAGCAGTACTTC. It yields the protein CASSVAAGTGGEQYF. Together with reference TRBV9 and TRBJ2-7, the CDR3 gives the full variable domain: DSGVTQTPKHLITATGQRVTLRCSPRSGDLSVYWYQQSLDQGLQFLIQYYNGEERAKGNILERFSAQQFPDLHSELNLSSLELGDSALYFCASSVAAGTGGEQYFGPGTRLTVT.

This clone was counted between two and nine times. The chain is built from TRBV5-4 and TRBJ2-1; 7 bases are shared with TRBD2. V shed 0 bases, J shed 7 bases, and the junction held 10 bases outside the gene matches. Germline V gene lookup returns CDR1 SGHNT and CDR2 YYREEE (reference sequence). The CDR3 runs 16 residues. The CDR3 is CASSLDGEGIQNEQFF. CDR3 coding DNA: TGTGCCAGCAGCTTGGATGGGGAGGGTATACAGAATGAGCAGTTCTTC.

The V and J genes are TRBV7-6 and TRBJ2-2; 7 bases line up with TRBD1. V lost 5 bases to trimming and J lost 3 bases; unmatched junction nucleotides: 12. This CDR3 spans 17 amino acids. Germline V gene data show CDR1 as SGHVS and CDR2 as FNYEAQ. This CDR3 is CASSMGPTGYDTGELFF. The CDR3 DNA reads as TGTGCCAGCAGCATGGGCCCGACAGGGTATGACACCGGGGAGCTGTTTTTT.

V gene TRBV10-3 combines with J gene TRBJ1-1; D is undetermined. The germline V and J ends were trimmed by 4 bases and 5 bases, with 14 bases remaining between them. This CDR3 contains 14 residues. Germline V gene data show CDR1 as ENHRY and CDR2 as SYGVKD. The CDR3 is CAISGERSGTEAFF. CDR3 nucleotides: TGTGCCATCAGTGGCGAGAGAAGCGGGACTGAAGCTTTCTTT.

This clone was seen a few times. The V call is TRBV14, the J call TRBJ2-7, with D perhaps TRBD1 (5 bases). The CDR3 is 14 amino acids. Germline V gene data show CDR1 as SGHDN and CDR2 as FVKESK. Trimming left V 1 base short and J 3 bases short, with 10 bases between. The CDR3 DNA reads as TGTGCCAGCAGCCAAGTTCCCCAGGGCTACGAGCAGTACTTC. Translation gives CASSQVPQGYEQYF.

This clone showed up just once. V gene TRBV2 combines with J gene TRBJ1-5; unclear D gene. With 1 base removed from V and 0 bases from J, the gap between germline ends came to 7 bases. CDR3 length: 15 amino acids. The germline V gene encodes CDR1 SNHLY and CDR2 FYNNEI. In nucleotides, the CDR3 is TGTGCCAGCAGTGAAGGCCAGGTTAGCAATCAGCCCCAGCATTTT. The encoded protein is CASSEGQVSNQPQHF. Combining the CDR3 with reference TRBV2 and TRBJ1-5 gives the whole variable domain EPEVTQTPSHQVTQMGQEVILRCVPISNHLYFYWYRQILGQKVEFLVSFYNNEISEKSEIFDDQFSVERPDGSNFTLKIRSTKLEDSAMYFCASSEGQVSNQPQHFGDGTRLSIL.

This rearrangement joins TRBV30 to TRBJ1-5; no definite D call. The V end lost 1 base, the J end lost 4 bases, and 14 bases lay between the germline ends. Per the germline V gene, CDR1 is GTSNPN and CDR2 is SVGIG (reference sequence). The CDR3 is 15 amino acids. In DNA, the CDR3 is TGTGCCTGGAGTGGACCGGGAGTGGGAAATCAGCCCCAGCATTTT. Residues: CAWSGPGVGNQPQHF.

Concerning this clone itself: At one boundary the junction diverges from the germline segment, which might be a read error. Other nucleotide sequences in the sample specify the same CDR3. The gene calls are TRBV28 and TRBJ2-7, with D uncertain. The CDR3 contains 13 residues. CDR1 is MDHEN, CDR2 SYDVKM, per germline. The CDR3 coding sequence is TGTGCCAGCAGTTTTTCGGGTTCCTACGAGCAGTACTTT. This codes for CASSFSGSYEQYF.

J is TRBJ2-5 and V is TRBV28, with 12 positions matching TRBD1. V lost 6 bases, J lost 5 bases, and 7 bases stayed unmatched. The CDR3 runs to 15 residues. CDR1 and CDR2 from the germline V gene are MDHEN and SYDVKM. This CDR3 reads CASRPGTGGLETQYF. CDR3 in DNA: TGTGCCAGCAGACCCGGGACAGGGGGCCTCGAGACCCAGTACTTC.

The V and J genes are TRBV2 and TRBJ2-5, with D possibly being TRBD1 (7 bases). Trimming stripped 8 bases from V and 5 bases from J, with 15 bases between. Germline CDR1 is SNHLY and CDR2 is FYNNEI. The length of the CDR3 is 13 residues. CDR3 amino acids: CASAGGGGETQYF. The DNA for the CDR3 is TGTGCCAGCGCAGGGGGAGGCGGGGAGACCCAGTACTTC.

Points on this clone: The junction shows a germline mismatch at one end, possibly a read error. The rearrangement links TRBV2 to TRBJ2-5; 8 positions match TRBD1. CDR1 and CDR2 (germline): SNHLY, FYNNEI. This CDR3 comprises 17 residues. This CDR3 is CASSEPFFGQGQDTQYF. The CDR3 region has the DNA TGTGCCAGCAGTGAGCCATTTTTTGGACAGGGACAAGATACCCAGTACTTC.

As DNA, the CDR3 is TGTGCCATCAGTGATCCGGGACAGGGTGCTAGCTATGGCTACACCTTC. Translating it yields CAISDPGQGASYGYTF. The chain employs TRBV10-3 and TRBJ1-2, with 9 positions matching TRBD1. The CDR3 runs 16 residues. The V segment lost 3 bases and the J segment 4 bases; nucleotides outside the gene matches: 9. CDR1 ENHRY and CDR2 SYGVKD come from the germline V gene.

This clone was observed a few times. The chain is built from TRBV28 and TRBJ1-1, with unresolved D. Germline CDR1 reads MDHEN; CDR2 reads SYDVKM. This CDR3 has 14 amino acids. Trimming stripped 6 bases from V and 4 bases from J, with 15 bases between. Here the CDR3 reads CASSLWAMSTEAFF. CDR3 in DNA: TGTGCCAGCAGCCTATGGGCAATGAGCACTGAAGCTTTCTTT.

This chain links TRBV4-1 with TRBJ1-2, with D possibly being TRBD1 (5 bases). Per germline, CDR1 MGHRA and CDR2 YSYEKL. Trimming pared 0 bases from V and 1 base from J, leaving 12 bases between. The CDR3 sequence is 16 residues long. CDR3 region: CASSQDLGRGNYGYTF. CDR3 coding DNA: TGCGCCAGCAGCCAAGATCTGGGGAGGGGTAACTATGGCTACACCTTC.

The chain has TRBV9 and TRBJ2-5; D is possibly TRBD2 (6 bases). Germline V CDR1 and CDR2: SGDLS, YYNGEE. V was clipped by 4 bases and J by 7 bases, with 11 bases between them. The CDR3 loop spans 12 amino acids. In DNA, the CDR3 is TGTGCCAGCAGCCTGCCCGGGGGGACCCAGTACTTC. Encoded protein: CASSLPGGTQYF.

The CDR3 reads CASSLVLGTDTQYF. DNA of the CDR3: TGCGCCAGCAGCTTGGTACTAGGCACAGATACGCAGTATTTT. The V and J genes are TRBV5-1 and TRBJ2-3; D possibly corresponds to TRBD2 (5 bases). The CDR3 is 14 amino acids. Germline CDR1 and CDR2: SGHRS and YFSETQ. Trimming took 0 bases from V and 1 from J, leaving 6 bases between them.

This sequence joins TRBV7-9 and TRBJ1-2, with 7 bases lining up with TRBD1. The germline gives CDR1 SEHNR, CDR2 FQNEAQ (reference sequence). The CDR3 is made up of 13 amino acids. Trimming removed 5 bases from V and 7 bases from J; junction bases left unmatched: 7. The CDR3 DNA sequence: TGTGCCAGCAGCCCCGGACAGGTCGGTGGCTACACCTTC. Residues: CASSPGQVGGYTF.

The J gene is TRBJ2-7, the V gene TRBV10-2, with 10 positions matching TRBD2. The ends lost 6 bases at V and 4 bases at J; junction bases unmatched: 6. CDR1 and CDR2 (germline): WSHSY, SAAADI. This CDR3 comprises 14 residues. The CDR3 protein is CASSPSGSGYEQYF. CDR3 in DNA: TGCGCCAGCAGCCCTAGCGGGAGTGGGTACGAGCAGTACTTC.

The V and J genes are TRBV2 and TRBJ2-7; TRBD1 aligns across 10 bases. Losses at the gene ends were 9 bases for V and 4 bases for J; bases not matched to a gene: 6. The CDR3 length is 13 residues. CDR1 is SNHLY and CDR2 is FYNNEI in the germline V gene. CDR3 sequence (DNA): TGTGCCAGTGATCGGGACAGGGGTTACGAGCAGTACTTC. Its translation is CASDRDRGYEQYF.

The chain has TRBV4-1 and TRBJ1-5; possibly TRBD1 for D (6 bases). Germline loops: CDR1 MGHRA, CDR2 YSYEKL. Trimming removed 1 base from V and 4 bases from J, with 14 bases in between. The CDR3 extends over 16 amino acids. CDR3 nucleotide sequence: TGCGCCAGCAGCCAAGGAGGACAGCGATTAAATCAGCCCCAGCATTTT. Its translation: CASSQGGQRLNQPQHF.

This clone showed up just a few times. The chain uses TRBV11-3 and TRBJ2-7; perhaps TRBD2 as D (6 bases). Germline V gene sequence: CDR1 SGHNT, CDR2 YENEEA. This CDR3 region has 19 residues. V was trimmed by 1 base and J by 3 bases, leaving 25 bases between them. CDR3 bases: TGTGCCAGCAGCTTAGTAGGGCCCCTCCGTGCGGGGTTAGACTACGAGCAGTACTTC. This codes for CASSLVGPLRAGLDYEQYF.

The CDR3 here is CASSQEFGIEQFF. CDR3 nucleotides: TGCGCCAGCAGCCAAGAGTTCGGTATTGAGCAGTTCTTC. V usage is TRBV4-1 and J usage is TRBJ2-1; D remains ambiguous. CDR1 and CDR2 (germline): MGHRA, YSYEKL. Trimming pared 0 bases from V and 9 bases from J, leaving 9 bases between. This CDR3 comprises 13 residues.

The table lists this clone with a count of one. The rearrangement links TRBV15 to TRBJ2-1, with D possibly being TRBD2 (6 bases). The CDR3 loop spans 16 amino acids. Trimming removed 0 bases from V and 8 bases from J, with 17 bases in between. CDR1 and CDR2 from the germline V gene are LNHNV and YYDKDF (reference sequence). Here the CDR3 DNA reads TGTGCCACCAGCAGAGACTCCTTGGGGACTCGAGATGAGCAGTTCTTC. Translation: CATSRDSLGTRDEQFF.

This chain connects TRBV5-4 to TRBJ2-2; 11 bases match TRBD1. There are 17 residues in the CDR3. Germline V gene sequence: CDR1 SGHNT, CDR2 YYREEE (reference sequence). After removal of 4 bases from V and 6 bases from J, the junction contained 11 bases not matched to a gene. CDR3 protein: CASSPKPGTGGPGELFF. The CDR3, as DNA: TGTGCCAGCAGCCCCAAACCTGGGACAGGGGGTCCCGGGGAGCTGTTTTTT.